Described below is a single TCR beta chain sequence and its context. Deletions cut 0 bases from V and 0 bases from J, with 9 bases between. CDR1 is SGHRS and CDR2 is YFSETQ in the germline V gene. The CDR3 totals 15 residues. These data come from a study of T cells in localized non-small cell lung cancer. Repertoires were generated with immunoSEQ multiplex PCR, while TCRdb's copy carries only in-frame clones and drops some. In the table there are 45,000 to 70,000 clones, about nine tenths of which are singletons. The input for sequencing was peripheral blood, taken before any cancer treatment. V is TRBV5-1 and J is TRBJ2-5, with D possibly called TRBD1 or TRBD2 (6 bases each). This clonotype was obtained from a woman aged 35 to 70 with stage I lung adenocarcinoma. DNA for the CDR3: TGCGCCAGCAGCTTGGCCGGGGGCTACCAAGAGACCCAGTACTTC. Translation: CASSLAGGYQETQYF.